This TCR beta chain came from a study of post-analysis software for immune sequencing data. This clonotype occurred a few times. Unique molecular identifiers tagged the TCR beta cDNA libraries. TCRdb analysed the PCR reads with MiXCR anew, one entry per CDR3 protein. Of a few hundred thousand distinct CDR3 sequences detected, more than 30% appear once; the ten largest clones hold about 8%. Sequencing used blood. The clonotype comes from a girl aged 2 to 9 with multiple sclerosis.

The CDR3 DNA follows: TGCAGCGTTGAAGGGACTTCCCAAGAGACCCAGTACTTC. Protein product: CSVEGTSQETQYF. The genes are TRBV29-1 and TRBJ2-5, with TRBD2 as a possible D gene (5 bases). With 1 base removed from V and 1 base from J, the gap between germline ends came to 7 bases. The V gene's germline CDR1 is SQVTM and CDR2 ANQGSEA. CDR3 size: 13 residues.